This is a list of T cell receptor beta chains from one sample in a study of T cell repertoires in cytomegalovirus infection. TCRdb recomputed calls from the reads with MiXCR, one row per CDR3 protein. The sample contains 250,000 or so distinct CDR3 sequences, over 15% of which appear only once. Sequenced: CD8+ T cells from PBMCs. These receptors came from a human donor in good health (CMV status not recorded). Some clones in this sample may be carry-over from other donors' samples. Each CDR3 is given with its conserved first and last residue. Each record gives: V gene, clone size, CDR3 protein. Not all rows give a size; the values are once, few, many and, for expanded clones, a class.

TRBV7-2,many,CASSNRGANTGELFF
TRBV6-2/TRBV6-3,few,CASSYEIAADANTGELFF
TRBV7-9,NA,CASSLGNTGTYGYTF
TRBV7-9,few,CASSFGGSSEAKNIQYF
TRBV28,few,CASSLGRGYQPQHF
TRBV4-3,NA,CASSQVYLAELDHGYTF
TRBV28,few,CASSPDRGRDEQYF
TRBV19,few,CASSETGWNGELFF
TRBV19,NA,CASSINSIYEQYF
TRBV10-3,few,CAISGTGDYYEQYF
TRBV7-9,many,CASSLVQGTSYEQYF
TRBV14,few,CASSQDGEGQETQYF
TRBV13,NA,CASSLLADWDEQFF
TRBV11-1,NA,CASSNPGQGLLTGELFF
TRBV6-6,NA,CASSYSTSGKETQYF
TRBV4-1,NA,CASSLRPGGRTKTGETQYF
TRBV7-8,many,CASRPWSRTSNTGELFF
TRBV6-5,NA,CASCRALPAKNIQYF
TRBV23-1,few,CASRLTQPQHF
TRBV29-1,NA,CSVTGADTQYF
TRBV6-6,few,CASIGLVDTQYF
TRBV27,few,CASSPSQGIEGELFF
TRBV6-2/TRBV6-3,NA,CASSSGTSGEPYNEQFF
TRBV7-6,many,CASSPGSGSPYEQYF
TRBV7-6,NA,CASSPGQGFSPLHF
TRBV2,few,CASLEGTSGGKYYEQYF
TRBV7-9,few,CASGDRFYEQYF
TRBV7-9,NA,CASSLTPQFKDYEQYF